The 28 T cell receptor beta chains below were found in one sample sequenced in a study of blood T cell repertoires in COVID-19. Some clones are missing from TCRdb's copy, which holds only in-frame ones; the method was immunoSEQ multiplex PCR. Of under 250,000 clones detected, more than 75% appear once; the ten largest clones hold around 1.5%. The sample comprised peripheral blood. Receptor source: a woman in her sixties or seventies who had recovered from COVID-19.

J is TRBJ2-7 and V is TRBV5-1, with 9 bases that match TRBD1. J lost 7 bases, V lost 2 bases, and 10 bases had no gene match. This CDR3 is 15 amino acids long. Germline values: CDR1 SGHRS, CDR2 YFSETQ. The CDR3 DNA is TGCGCCAGCAGCTTTCTGCAACAGGGGGCGAGGGAGCAGTACTTC. This encodes CASSFLQQGAREQYF.

V usage is TRBV9 and J usage is TRBJ2-1; no clear D gene. CDR1 is SGDLS, CDR2 YYNGEE, per germline. Deletions cut 1 base from V and 9 bases from J, with 11 bases between. CDR3 length: 13 residues. CDR3 DNA: TGTGCCAGCAGCGTACGAGAGTCGATTGAGCAGTTCTTC. It codes for CASSVRESIEQFF.

This chain joins TRBV7-9 and TRBJ2-3; 9 bases match TRBD2. This CDR3 is 17 amino acids long. The junction had 11 bases not matched to a gene; V was cut back by 4 bases and J by 3 bases. The germline gives CDR1 SEHNR, CDR2 FQNEAQ (reference sequence). In DNA, the CDR3 is TGTGCCAGCAGCTACCGCGGGGGGGCCGGAAAGACAGATACGCAGTATTTT. Its protein product is CASSYRGGAGKTDTQYF.

The chain recombines TRBV3-1 (or the pseudogene TRBV3-2) with TRBJ1-2; a possible D gene is TRBD1 (5 bases). The V and J ends lost 2 bases and 6 bases respectively, with 13 bases between them. The CDR3 is 14 residues long. The V gene's germline CDR1 is LGHDT and CDR2 YNNKEL (reference sequence). This CDR3 reads CASSQRRVGDGYTF. The CDR3 nucleotides are TGTGCCAGCAGCCAACGCAGGGTTGGAGATGGCTACACCTTC.

The chain uses TRBV10-3 and TRBJ1-5, with D hard to call. Germline lookup yields CDR1 ENHRY and CDR2 SYGVKD. V shed 11 bases and J shed 4 bases, with 18 bases lying between them. The CDR3 covers 14 residues. The CDR3 DNA sequence: TGTGCCTCGGGAGCGAGAGGGAGTAATCAGCCCCAGCATTTT. Translated, it gives CASGARGSNQPQHF.

There are a few counts of this clone. J is TRBJ2-3 and V is TRBV19, with 7 nucleotides matching TRBD1. CDR1 is LNHDA and CDR2 is SQIVND in the germline V gene (reference sequence). J gave up 5 bases and V 6 bases, and 8 bases lay outside the gene matches. The CDR3 extends over 14 amino acids. For the CDR3, the DNA is TGTGCCAGTAGCCCAAGAGGGGGCATAGATACGCAGTATTTT. Its translation is CASSPRGGIDTQYF.

This clone was seen once. This sample includes further DNA sequences coding for the same CDR3. The chain couples TRBV18 to TRBJ2-5, with D unresolved. V was clipped by 6 bases and J by 5 bases, with 13 bases between them. CDR1 and CDR2 from the germline V gene are KGHSH and LQKENI. The CDR3 loop spans 13 amino acids. CDR3 nucleotide sequence: TGTGCCAGCTCCCCCCCCACGCAGGAGACCCAGTACTTC. Translated, it gives CASSPPTQETQYF.

The V gene is TRBV4-2, the J gene TRBJ1-1; TRBD1 might be the D (5 bases). The V end lost 1 base, the J end lost 1 base, and 7 bases lay between the germline ends. Germline CDR1 and CDR2: LGHNA and YNFKEQ. The CDR3 has 14 amino acids. CDR3 sequence (DNA): TGTGCCAGCAGCCAAGGGGGCTGGAACACTGAAGCTTTCTTT. It specifies CASSQGGWNTEAFF.

The rearrangement uses TRBV12-3 or TRBV12-4 and TRBJ2-5; unclear D gene. The CDR3 runs to 12 residues. Trimming removed 3 bases from V and 9 bases from J, with 11 bases in between. CDR3: CASSFEPGAQYF. Here the CDR3 DNA reads TGTGCCAGCAGTTTTGAGCCTGGAGCCCAGTACTTC.

The J gene is TRBJ2-3, the V gene TRBV5-6, with D unclear. The V gene lost 1 base and the J gene lost 0 bases, with 3 bases spanning the gap. From germline, CDR1 is SGHDT and CDR2 YYEEEE. The CDR3 length is 13 residues. The CDR3: CASSLSSTDTQYF. The CDR3 region has the DNA TGTGCCAGCAGCTTGTCTAGCACAGATACGCAGTATTTT. Complete variable domain (other parts from reference TRBV5-6 and TRBJ2-3): DAGVTQSPTHLIKTRGQQVTLRCSPKSGHDTVSWYQQALGQGPQFIFQYYEEEERQRGNFPDRFSGHQFPNYSSELNVNALLLGDSALYLCASSLSSTDTQYFGPGTRLTVL.

The rearrangement joins TRBV25-1 to TRBJ1-2; 7 nucleotides line up with TRBD1. The CDR3 totals 14 residues. V lost 5 bases to trimming and J lost 6 bases; unmatched junction nucleotides: 9. Germline V gives CDR1 MGHDK, CDR2 SYGVNS. CDR3 protein: CASSFPTGADGYTF. DNA for the CDR3: TGTGCCAGCAGTTTTCCTACAGGGGCGGATGGCTACACCTTC.

The chain is built from TRBV2 and TRBJ1-2; 11 nucleotides line up with TRBD1. Germline V CDR1 and CDR2: SNHLY, FYNNEI. Trimming cost V 2 bases and J 4 bases; bases outside gene matches: 3. The CDR3 totals 15 residues. Written as DNA, the CDR3 is TGTGCCAGCAGTGAAATAGGGACAGGGGGCTATGGCTACACCTTC. This sequence encodes CASSEIGTGGYGYTF.

CDR3 in DNA: TGTGCCAGCAACGTGGGGGGATACAATGAGCAGTTCTTC. Translating gives CASNVGGYNEQFF. The genes are TRBV7-2 and TRBJ2-1; maybe TRBD2 (6 bases). CDR1 SGHTA and CDR2 FQGNSA come from the germline V gene. The CDR3 runs to 13 residues. The V end lost 7 bases, the J end lost 4 bases, and 11 bases lay between the germline ends.

The chain couples TRBV7-3 to TRBJ2-7, with D perhaps TRBD1 (6 bases). This CDR3 has 14 amino acids. V lost 5 bases, J lost 6 bases, and 17 bases lay in between. Germline CDR1 reads SGHTA; CDR2 reads FQGTGA. Written as DNA, the CDR3 is TGTGCCAGCAGCCCCCGGACAGTTTCCGCCGAGCAGTACTTC. This encodes CASSPRTVSAEQYF.

The CDR3 region has the DNA TGTGCCAGCAGCCGGGGGCTGAACTATGGCTACACCTTC. It translates to CASSRGLNYGYTF. This sequence joins TRBV7-8 and TRBJ1-2; a possible D gene is TRBD1 (6 bases). V was clipped by 5 bases and J by 2 bases, with 9 bases between them. Germline CDR1 reads SGHVS; CDR2 reads FQNEAQ. There are 13 residues in the CDR3.

The sample holds one count of this clone. The chain joins TRBV6-1 to TRBJ2-1; TRBD1 aligns across 11 bases. This CDR3 is 16 amino acids long. V was pared by 6 bases and J by 4 bases, with 8 bases of the junction left unmatched. Per germline, CDR1 MNHNS and CDR2 SASEGT. The CDR3 loop reads CASSEMGTGGYNEQFF. CDR3 in DNA: TGTGCCAGCAGCGAAATGGGGACAGGGGGGTACAATGAGCAGTTCTTC.

The gene calls are TRBV5-1 and TRBJ1-2; D gene ambiguous. Looked up from germline, CDR1 is SGHRS and CDR2 is YFSETQ. V was cut by 0 bases and J by 4 bases, with 28 bases left in between. This CDR3 has 20 amino acids. The CDR3 nucleotides are TGCGCCAGCAGCTTGGGATCGTCCGGTCCTCATCGGGGATCCGGCTATGGCTACACCTTC. Translated: CASSLGSSGPHRGSGYGYTF.

The chain couples TRBV12-3 or TRBV12-4 to TRBJ2-5, with D possibly TRBD1 on 5 matching bases. The CDR3 sequence is 13 residues long. The V and J ends lost 6 bases and 9 bases respectively, with 17 bases between them. CDR3 nucleotides: TGTGCCAGCAGGCCCGACAGCAACGGAGCCCAGTACTTC. Translated, it gives CASRPDSNGAQYF.

V usage is TRBV6-4 and J usage is TRBJ2-1, with D possibly TRBD1 on 5 matching bases. Germline lookup yields CDR1 MRHNA and CDR2 SNTAGT. The length of the CDR3 is 14 residues. The V end lost 2 bases, the J end lost 3 bases, and 8 bases lay between the germline ends. The CDR3 DNA sequence: TGTGCCAGCAGTGACGGGGCTAGCTACAATGAGCAGTTCTTC. It translates to CASSDGASYNEQFF.

The V gene is TRBV2, the J gene TRBJ2-2, with D perhaps matching TRBD2 (7 bases). Germline loops: CDR1 SNHLY, CDR2 FYNNEI. Trimming stripped 2 bases from V and 7 bases from J, with 11 bases between. This CDR3 has 14 amino acids. CDR3 amino acids: CASSETGGVGELFF. CDR3 DNA: TGTGCCAGCAGTGAAACGGGGGGCGTCGGGGAGCTGTTTTTT.

This rearrangement joins TRBV12-5 to TRBJ2-5; D call uncertain. Germline V gene sequence: CDR1 LGHNT, CDR2 FRNRAP. This CDR3 comprises 12 residues. The V end lost 4 bases, the J end lost 7 bases, and 10 bases lay between the germline ends. The CDR3 sequence is CASGYSTGTQYF. CDR3 DNA sequence: TGTGCTAGTGGTTACTCCACTGGGACCCAGTACTTC.

The CDR3 DNA reads TGTGCCAGTAGTATCTTCACTGGCACTGAAGCTTTCTTT. This gives the protein CASSIFTGTEAFF. V usage is TRBV19 and J usage is TRBJ1-1; D remains ambiguous. Germline-derived CDR1 and CDR2 are LNHDA and SQIVND (reference sequence). The germline V and J ends were trimmed by 3 bases and 4 bases, with 9 bases remaining between them. The CDR3 sequence is 13 residues long.

The chain recombines TRBV28 with TRBJ1-1, with 8 bases aligning to TRBD1. J gave up 10 bases and V 5 bases, and 6 bases lay outside the gene matches. This CDR3 contains 12 residues. Per germline, CDR1 MDHEN and CDR2 SYDVKM. The CDR3 spells CASSTADRGAFF. The CDR3 DNA sequence: TGTGCCAGCAGTACCGCCGACAGGGGAGCTTTCTTT.

The chain couples TRBV12-3 or TRBV12-4 to TRBJ1-1, with D possibly matching TRBD1 (6 bases). Trimming stripped 9 bases from V and 1 base from J, with 12 bases between. This CDR3 spans 13 amino acids. The CDR3 DNA sequence: TGTGCCAGTCGGACAGAAACGAACACTGAAGCTTTCTTT. This gives the protein CASRTETNTEAFF.

This chain links TRBV4-3 with TRBJ2-3; D remains unclear. The length of the CDR3 is 13 residues. Germline loops: CDR1 LGHNA, CDR2 YSLEER. V dropped 0 bases and J dropped 11 bases, with 12 bases sitting between them. The chain's CDR3 is CASSQDFYQLQYF. The CDR3 DNA reads as TGCGCCAGCAGCCAAGATTTCTATCAACTGCAGTATTTT.

The V gene is TRBV12-3 or TRBV12-4, the J gene TRBJ1-5; 7 bases agree with TRBD1. V was clipped by 6 bases and J by 4 bases; unmatched bases: 3. This CDR3 contains 13 residues. CDR3: CASSDRENQPQHF. The CDR3 bases are TGTGCCAGCAGCGACAGGGAGAATCAGCCCCAGCATTTT.

This rearrangement joins TRBV9 to TRBJ2-7; 9 bases map to TRBD1. The CDR3 consists of 14 residues. The germline V gene has CDR1 SGDLS and CDR2 YYNGEE. The V segment lost 4 bases and the J segment 4 bases; nucleotides outside the gene matches: 6. The DNA for the CDR3 is TGTGCCAGCAGCCGGACAGGGGAACTATACGAGCAGTACTTC. Translated, it gives CASSRTGELYEQYF. Filled out from reference TRBV9 and TRBJ2-7, the complete variable domain reads DSGVTQTPKHLITATGQRVTLRCSPRSGDLSVYWYQQSLDQGLQFLIQYYNGEERAKGNILERFSAQQFPDLHSELNLSSLELGDSALYFCASSRTGELYEQYFGPGTRLTVT.

The V gene is TRBV3-1 (or the pseudogene TRBV3-2), the J gene TRBJ1-3; 7 bases fit TRBD1. The V gene's germline CDR1 is LGHDT and CDR2 YNNKEL (reference sequence). The CDR3 sequence is 16 residues long. Trimming cost V 4 bases and J 4 bases; bases outside gene matches: 10. The CDR3: CASSRGQPAGGNTIYF. The DNA for the CDR3 is TGTGCCAGCAGCCGGGGACAGCCCGCCGGAGGAAACACCATATATTTT.